The rows below give T cell receptor beta chains drawn from one sample of a study of shared clonotypes between healthy human individuals. Repertoires were generated with immunoSEQ multiplex PCR, while TCRdb's copy carries only in-frame clones and drops some. The sample records around 690,000 clones, about 90% being singletons. The sequencing input was memory CD8+ T cells from PBMCs. These receptors were collected from a man between 18 and 29 years old in good health. Some clones in this sample may be carry-over from other donors' samples. Both conserved end residues are part of each CDR3. D genes are given only for firm matches. The size field is filled for only some rows; it gives once, few, many or a size class.

d_call	clone_size	v_call	j_call	cdr3_nt	cdr3_aa
NA	NA	TRBV29-1	TRBJ1-5	TGCAGCGTTGAAGATGGGACGCAGCCCCAGCATTTT	CSVEDGTQPQHF
TRBD2	NA	TRBV7-6	TRBJ2-3	TGTGCCAGCAGCTTAGCCGCGGGCAGGGAGGGTACAGATACGCAGTATTTT	CASSLAAGREGTDTQYF
NA	NA	TRBV28	TRBJ2-7	TGTGCCAGCAGCCTAGTTACCGGGGTCGGATCCTACGAGCAGTACTTC	CASSLVTGVGSYEQYF
TRBD1	once	TRBV29-1	TRBJ2-7	TGCAGCGTTGTGTGGCGGGACAGGCATTTGAACGAGCAGTACTTC	CSVVWRDRHLNEQYF
NA	NA	TRBV7-2	TRBJ2-4	TGTGCCAGCAGCTTAAGAGGGGCCAAAAACATTCAGTACTTC	CASSLRGAKNIQYF
TRBD1	NA	TRBV4-2	TRBJ1-1	TGTGCCAGCAGCCAGGCCCCGACAGGGTTACTCAACACTGAAGCTTTCTTT	CASSQAPTGLLNTEAFF
TRBD1	NA	TRBV2	TRBJ1-1	TGTGCCAGCAGTGAATGGACAGGGGATGATGAAGCTTTCTTT	CASSEWTGDDEAFF
NA	NA	TRBV12-5	TRBJ1-1	TGTGCTAGTGGTTTGTCCTCCCTGGGACAAACCGAAGCTTTCTTT	CASGLSSLGQTEAFF
NA	NA	TRBV4-3	TRBJ2-7	TGCGCCAGCAGCAGGGGATCCTCCTACGAGCAGTACTTC	CASSRGSSYEQYF
TRBD1	NA	TRBV4-3	TRBJ2-7	TGCGCCAGCAGTCAAGATTGGGCAGGGGGCTACGAGCAGTACTTC	CASSQDWAGGYEQYF
NA	NA	TRBV28	TRBJ2-1	TGTGCCAGCAGTTTAGGAAGCGGCTCCTACAATGAGCAGTTCTTC	CASSLGSGSYNEQFF
NA	NA	TRBV2	TRBJ2-1	TGTGCCAGCGAAAGACAGGTTTACAATGAGCAGTTCTTC	CASERQVYNEQFF
NA	NA	TRBV28	TRBJ1-3	TGTGCCAGCAGTCTCCCCCGGGCCACTGGAAACACCATATATTTT	CASSLPRATGNTIYF
TRBD2	NA	TRBV7-9	TRBJ2-7	TGTGCCAGCAGCATCGGACTAGCGGGAGGGTCCCTCCCCGGCGAGCAGTACTTC	CASSIGLAGGSLPGEQYF
NA	NA	TRBV27	TRBJ1-1	TGTGCCAGCAGTTTATCGAAGGGCTCAGGGACTGAAGCTTTCTTT	CASSLSKGSGTEAFF
TRBD1	NA	TRBV7-9	TRBJ1-4	TGTGCCAGCAGCTCACACCGGGACAGGGGGACTAATGAAAAACTGTTTTTT	CASSSHRDRGTNEKLFF
NA	NA	TRBV28	TRBJ2-3	TGTGCCAGCAGCCTCCTCCGGGGGCAAGCAGATACGCAGTATTTT	CASSLLRGQADTQYF
NA	once	TRBV13	TRBJ2-7	TGTGCCAGCAGCCCCCCGGGGACACGAGACTCCTACGAGCAGTACTTC	CASSPPGTRDSYEQYF
NA	NA	TRBV27	TRBJ1-6	TGTGCCAGCGGTAGGGGTTTACCCCTCCACTTT	CASGRGLPLHF
NA	NA	TRBV28	TRBJ1-5	TGTGCCAGCAGTTTCCTTAGCAATCAGCCCCAGCATTTT	CASSFLSNQPQHF
TRBD2	once	TRBV28	TRBJ2-5	TGTGCCAGCAGTCAACCTAGCGGGGGGGTTCAAGAGACCCAGTACTTC	CASSQPSGGVQETQYF
NA	NA	TRBV14	TRBJ2-7	TGTGCCAGCAGCCCCCGGGACCGATCCTACGAGCAGTACTTC	CASSPRDRSYEQYF
NA	NA	TRBV18	TRBJ2-7	TGTGCCAGCTCCCCCCGGCGGGGTTCTTACGAGCAGTACTTC	CASSPRRGSYEQYF
TRBD1	NA	TRBV19	TRBJ1-5	TGTGCCAGTAGTATTATGGACAGGGAGATTCAGCCCCAGCATTTT	CASSIMDREIQPQHF
NA	NA	TRBV28	TRBJ2-5	TGTGCCAGCAGTCTCCGGACCAGCCTGGGAGAGACCCAGTACTTC	CASSLRTSLGETQYF
TRBD2	once	TRBV27	TRBJ2-7	TGTGCCAGCAGTCCATCACTAGCGGGAGGATCCTACGAGCAGTACTTC	CASSPSLAGGSYEQYF
NA	NA	TRBV9	TRBJ1-1	TGTGCCAGCAGCGCCTCGAATGGCGGCACTGAAGCTTTCTTT	CASSASNGGTEAFF
NA	once	TRBV27	TRBJ2-7	TGTGCCAGCAGTTTAAGTGTCGGAACCTCCTCCTACGAGCAGTACTTC	CASSLSVGTSSYEQYF
NA	NA	TRBV5-1	TRBJ1-1	TGCGCCAGCAGCCGTAGACAGGACCAGAACACTGAAGCTTTCTTT	CASSRRQDQNTEAFF
NA	NA	TRBV7-3	TRBJ2-2	TGTGCCAGCAGCTTCCTGGGGGGGACAACGAACACCGGGGAGCTGTTTTTT	CASSFLGGTTNTGELFF
NA	NA	TRBV19	TRBJ1-2	TGTGCCAGTAGTACATTCACCACGGACTATGGCTACACCTTC	CASSTFTTDYGYTF
NA	NA	TRBV27	TRBJ2-7	TGTGCCAGCAGTTTACACGGCGGACAGACCTACGAGCAGTACTTC	CASSLHGGQTYEQYF
TRBD1	NA	TRBV9	TRBJ1-2	TGTGCCAGCAGCGACGCCATCGAGGGGGGGACAGGGCCTCATGGCTACACCTTC	CASSDAIEGGTGPHGYTF
NA	NA	TRBV4-1	TRBJ2-5	TGCGCCAGCAGCCAAGATCCCTTGGAGACCCAGTACTTC	CASSQDPLETQYF
NA	NA	TRBV13	TRBJ2-4	TGTGCCAGCAGCTTTGGGGCTGGGGAAAACATTCAGTACTTC	CASSFGAGENIQYF
NA	once	TRBV5-1	TRBJ2-1	TGCGCCAGCAGCTTAGGAGACCGGAGGAATGAGCAGTTCTTC	CASSLGDRRNEQFF
NA	NA	TRBV4-2	TRBJ2-3	TGTGCCAGCAGCCCGAGAAATATAGGACCTGCCGGTCCGCAGTATTTT	CASSPRNIGPAGPQYF
TRBD1	NA	TRBV9	TRBJ1-1	TGTGCCAGCAGCGCAGGGACAGGGAGTACTGAAGCTTTCTTT	CASSAGTGSTEAFF
NA	NA	TRBV9	TRBJ2-1	TGTGCCAGCAGCGAGGGCGGAGACAATGAGCAGTTCTTC	CASSEGGDNEQFF
TRBD2	NA	TRBV27	TRBJ2-2	TGTGCCAGCAGTTTATACGGGACTACTCGGGAGCTGTTTTTT	CASSLYGTTRELFF
TRBD1	NA	TRBV4-3	TRBJ2-1	TGCGCCAGCAGCCAGGGACAGGGGTTGGTCGATGAGCAGTTCTTC	CASSQGQGLVDEQFF